The 27 T cell receptor beta chains reported below all come from one sample, sequenced in a study of blood T cell repertoires in COVID-19. Libraries were prepared by immunoSEQ multiplex PCR; TCRdb keeps only in-frame clonotypes and omits some of them. The sample consists of around 58,000 clones, around nine tenths of them appearing once. The sample comprised peripheral blood. These TCRs come from a human donor with active COVID-19. The donor label of this sample is uncertain.

V and J are TRBV19 and TRBJ1-5; D gene ambiguous. Trimming took off 2 bases at V and 1 base at J, with 12 bases between the two ends. Germline V lookup: CDR1 LNHDA, CDR2 SQIVND (reference sequence). This CDR3 comprises 16 residues. This chain's CDR3 is CASSISDTISNQPQHF. CDR3 nucleotides: TGTGCCAGTAGTATAAGTGACACAATCAGCAATCAGCCCCAGCATTTT.

The chain carries TRBV5-6 and TRBJ2-1; 12 nucleotides line up with TRBD1. Germline V gene lookup returns CDR1 SGHDT and CDR2 YYEEEE. V gave up 5 bases and J gave up 7 bases; unmatched junction bases: 13. The CDR3 runs 17 residues. CDR3 region: CASSHIPGQGAWNEQFF. The CDR3 nucleotides read TGTGCCAGCAGTCATATTCCGGGACAGGGGGCTTGGAATGAGCAGTTCTTC.

The count of this clone is one. The chain recombines TRBV4-1 with TRBJ2-1; 12 bases are a match to TRBD2. The V gene's germline CDR1 is MGHRA and CDR2 YSYEKL. Germline trimming cut 5 bases from V and 8 bases from J; bases unmatched to any gene: 13. The CDR3 loop spans 17 amino acids. The CDR3 DNA is TGCGCCAGCAGCAAAGGACTAGCGGGGACAGATTACGATGAGCAGTTCTTC. The encoded protein is CASSKGLAGTDYDEQFF.

The chain is built from TRBV3-1 (or the pseudogene TRBV3-2) and TRBJ1-2; D is ambiguous. The CDR3 has 12 amino acids. V gave up 4 bases and J gave up 8 bases, with 11 bases separating them. Germline V gene sequence: CDR1 LGHDT, CDR2 YNNKEL (reference sequence). The CDR3 protein is CASSPGGGGYTF. CDR3 coding DNA: TGTGCCAGCAGCCCTGGAGGAGGGGGCTACACCTTC.

The chain recombines TRBV5-1 with TRBJ2-7, with 8 bases that match TRBD1. This CDR3 comprises 12 residues. Germline CDR1 and CDR2: SGHRS and YFSETQ. The V gene end was trimmed by 0 bases and the J gene end by 8 bases; junction bases not matched to a gene: 1. CDR3: CASSLGQGQQYF. The CDR3 nucleotides are TGCGCCAGCAGCTTGGGACAGGGGCAGCAGTACTTC.

J is TRBJ2-3 and V is TRBV7-3; 11 bases align to TRBD2. The V segment lost 5 bases and the J segment 2 bases; nucleotides outside the gene matches: 6. Per germline, CDR1 SGHTA and CDR2 FQGTGA. CDR3 size: 16 residues. The CDR3 DNA reads as TGTGCCAGCAGCCCCGGACTAGCGGGTATCACAGATACGCAGTATTTT. It yields the protein CASSPGLAGITDTQYF.

The chain joins TRBV9 to TRBJ2-1, with 11 bases aligning to TRBD1. Per germline, CDR1 SGDLS and CDR2 YYNGEE. The CDR3 contains 13 residues. Trimming cost V 5 bases and J 9 bases; bases outside gene matches: 4. CDR3: CASRGTGGIEQFF. The CDR3 nucleotides are TGTGCCAGCAGGGGGACAGGGGGGATTGAGCAGTTCTTC.

This sequence joins TRBV6-5 and TRBJ1-1, with 7 bases fitting TRBD1. The CDR3 has 14 residues. The V gene end was trimmed by 7 bases and the J gene end by 6 bases; junction bases not matched to a gene: 11. The V gene's germline CDR1 is MNHEY and CDR2 SVGAGI. For the CDR3, the DNA is TGTGCCAGCATACGACAGGGTACGGGGGCTGAAGCTTTCTTT. As protein: CASIRQGTGAEAFF.

The V and J genes are TRBV6-1 and TRBJ2-7; no definite D call. The germline V and J ends were trimmed by 2 bases and 3 bases, with 11 bases remaining between them. The CDR3 length is 14 residues. Germline loops: CDR1 MNHNS, CDR2 SASEGT. The CDR3 DNA reads TGTGCCAGCAGTGAACAGGAACTTTACTACGAGCAGTACTTC. Its translation is CASSEQELYYEQYF.

V is TRBV6-5 and J is TRBJ2-1, with 9 bases identical to TRBD2. The V gene's germline CDR1 is MNHEY and CDR2 SVGAGI. CDR3 length: 15 amino acids. With 4 bases clipped from V and 5 bases from J, the junction kept 6 bases outside the gene matches. The CDR3 DNA follows: TGTGCCAGCAGTTTTTCAGCGGGAGGCAACAATGAGCAGTTCTTC. It translates to CASSFSAGGNNEQFF.

This chain connects TRBV5-6 to TRBJ2-1; 8 bases line up with TRBD2. CDR1 is SGHDT and CDR2 is YYEEEE in the germline V gene. Trimming cost V 1 base and J 2 bases; bases outside gene matches: 5. The CDR3 extends over 16 amino acids. The CDR3 region is CASSLFLGGAYNEQFF. CDR3 DNA: TGTGCCAGCAGCTTGTTTCTCGGGGGGGCCTACAATGAGCAGTTCTTC.

The V and J genes are TRBV6-6 and TRBJ1-1; D is unclear. CDR1 is MNHNY and CDR2 is SVGAGI in the germline V gene (reference sequence). The CDR3 sequence is 13 residues long. V lost 8 bases to trimming and J lost 5 bases, with 15 bases between them. The CDR3 loop reads CASGVGRGTEAFF. The CDR3 bases are TGTGCCAGCGGCGTCGGGAGAGGTACTGAAGCTTTCTTT.

The chain carries TRBV10-1 and TRBJ2-5; 7 bases line up with TRBD1. The CDR3 is 12 residues long. From germline, CDR1 is WNHNN and CDR2 SYGVQD (reference sequence). After removal of 10 bases from V and 9 bases from J, the junction contained 11 bases not matched to a gene. CDR3 residues: CANRQGQWAQYF. The CDR3 bases are TGCGCCAACCGACAGGGTCAGTGGGCCCAGTACTTC.

This clone was observed once. V is TRBV2 and J is TRBJ2-2; TRBD2 is a possible D gene (6 bases). Looked up from germline, CDR1 is SNHLY and CDR2 is FYNNEI. Trimming cost V 1 base and J 7 bases, with 16 bases left between them. The CDR3 is made up of 16 amino acids. As DNA, the CDR3 is TGTGCCAGCAGTGAAGGGCGGGACGAGTTGATCGGGGAGCTGTTTTTT. Translated: CASSEGRDELIGELFF.

This chain links TRBV7-2 with TRBJ1-1; tentative D call: TRBD1 (5 bases). Trimming cost V 0 bases and J 1 base, with 12 bases left between them. CDR3 length: 16 residues. CDR1 and CDR2 (germline): SGHTA, FQGNSA. DNA of the CDR3: TGTGCCAGCAGCTTAGCGGCGAGGACAACGAACACTGAAGCTTTCTTT. It is translated as CASSLAARTTNTEAFF. Together with reference TRBV7-2 and TRBJ1-1, the CDR3 gives the full variable domain: GAGVSQSPSNKVTEKGKDVELRCDPISGHTALYWYRQSLGQGLEFLIYFQGNSAPDKSGLPSDRFSAERTGGSVSTLTIQRTQQEDSAVYLCASSLAARTTNTEAFFGQGTRLTVV.

The chain recombines TRBV15 with TRBJ2-5; D is ambiguous. CDR1 is LNHNV, CDR2 YYDKDF, per germline (reference sequence). CDR3 length: 14 amino acids. V shed 1 base and J shed 3 bases, with 9 bases lying between them. The CDR3 DNA is TGTGCCACCAGCAGAGGGCAGGCCAAAGAGACCCAGTACTTC. Translated: CATSRGQAKETQYF.

The J gene is TRBJ2-5, the V gene TRBV7-2; 11 bases align to TRBD2. CDR1 is SGHTA and CDR2 is FQGNSA in the germline V gene. The CDR3 consists of 16 residues. V lost 2 bases, J lost 2 bases, and 4 bases stayed unmatched. CDR3 amino acids: CASSLTSGGPQETQYF. DNA for the CDR3: TGTGCCAGCAGCTTAACTAGCGGGGGACCTCAAGAGACCCAGTACTTC.

The V call is TRBV5-1, the J call TRBJ2-2, with 8 bases fitting TRBD2. This CDR3 has 15 residues. Per germline, CDR1 SGHRS and CDR2 YFSETQ. V shed 2 bases and J 6 bases; nucleotides not matched to a gene: 6. The CDR3 nucleotides are TGCGCCAGCAGCTTTAAAGCGGGAGAGGCCGGGGAGCTGTTTTTT. Its translation: CASSFKAGEAGELFF.

About this clone: Different DNA sequences within this sample yield the same CDR3. V usage is TRBV7-9 and J usage is TRBJ2-7, with TRBD1 matching over 7 bases. The germline CDR1 and CDR2 sequences are SEHNR and FQNEAQ (reference sequence). V shed 3 bases, J shed 2 bases, and the junction held 1 base outside the gene matches. The length of the CDR3 is 13 residues. In DNA form, the CDR3 reads TGTGCCAGCAGCTTGGGGACAGCCTACGAGCAGTACTTC. Its protein product is CASSLGTAYEQYF. Filled out from reference TRBV7-9 and TRBJ2-7, the complete variable domain reads DTGVSQNPRHKITKRGQNVTFRCDPISEHNRLYWYRQTLGQGPEFLTYFQNEAQLEKSRLLSDRFSAERPKGSFSTLEIQRTEQGDSAMYLCASSLGTAYEQYFGPGTRLTVT.

Written as DNA, the CDR3 is TGTGCCAGTAGTACGTTAAGACAGGGGCCCCCAAAGGGTGAAGCTTTCTTT. Protein sequence: CASSTLRQGPPKGEAFF. The chain recombines TRBV19 with TRBJ1-1, with 8 bases identical to TRBD1. The CDR3 runs to 17 residues. Germline lookup yields CDR1 LNHDA and CDR2 SQIVND (reference sequence). The ends lost 4 bases at V and 7 bases at J; junction bases unmatched: 17.

V is TRBV3-1 (or the pseudogene TRBV3-2) and J is TRBJ1-1, with D maybe TRBD1 (6 bases). This CDR3 is 13 amino acids long. V gave up 7 bases and J gave up 7 bases, with 16 bases separating them. Germline V gene data show CDR1 as LGHDT and CDR2 as YNNKEL (reference sequence). The CDR3 loop reads CASIRGEGGEAFF. CDR3 DNA sequence: TGTGCCAGCATCCGCGGGGAGGGGGGTGAAGCTTTCTTT.

V and J are TRBV30 and TRBJ1-6; no clear D. Trimming left V 4 bases short and J 4 bases short, with 5 bases between. The CDR3 has 12 residues. The germline CDR1 and CDR2 sequences are GTSNPN and SVGIG (reference sequence). CDR3 protein: CAWTKYNSPLHF. DNA for the CDR3: TGTGCCTGGACTAAGTATAATTCACCCCTCCACTTT.

The V gene is TRBV19, the J gene TRBJ1-6; D unclear. Germline V CDR1 and CDR2: LNHDA, SQIVND (reference sequence). V was shortened by 7 bases and J by 0 bases, with 10 bases between the two germline ends. The CDR3 contains 15 residues. The CDR3: CASMPRSSYNSPLHF. For the CDR3, the DNA is TGTGCCAGTATGCCGAGAAGCTCCTATAATTCACCCCTCCACTTT.

The chain's CDR3 is CASSNRLAEITDTQYF. The CDR3 bases are TGTGCCAGCAGCAACCGACTAGCGGAGATCACAGATACGCAGTATTTT. The genes are TRBV7-6 and TRBJ2-3, with 9 bases fitting TRBD2. CDR3 length: 16 amino acids. Germline assignment: CDR1 SGHVS and CDR2 FNYEAQ. V shed 5 bases and J 2 bases; nucleotides not matched to a gene: 8.

The chain has TRBV7-9 and TRBJ2-5; 7 bases map to TRBD1. The J segment lost 2 bases and the V segment lost 5 bases, leaving 11 bases of the junction unmatched. This CDR3 region has 16 residues. Germline lookup yields CDR1 SEHNR and CDR2 FQNEAQ (reference sequence). As DNA, the CDR3 is TGTGCCAGCAGCCACTACGGTACAGGGGTTCAAGAGACCCAGTACTTC. The encoded protein is CASSHYGTGVQETQYF.

The rearrangement joins TRBV5-5 to TRBJ1-2, with D maybe TRBD1 (5 bases). The germline gives CDR1 SGHKS, CDR2 YYEKEE (reference sequence). V lost 3 bases to trimming and J lost 0 bases, with 12 bases between them. CDR3 length equals 15 residues. In nucleotides, the CDR3 is TGTGCCAGCAGCTCGGGACTGCCTCCTAACTATGGCTACACCTTC. This gives the protein CASSSGLPPNYGYTF.

The CDR3 loop reads CASSLRDSNQPQHF. CDR3 nucleotides: TGTGCCAGCAGTTTAAGGGACAGTAATCAGCCCCAGCATTTT. The chain links TRBV27 to TRBJ1-5; 7 bases are a match to TRBD1. CDR1 is MNHEY, CDR2 SMNVEV, per germline (reference sequence). J gave up 4 bases and V 2 bases, and 2 bases lay outside the gene matches. The CDR3 is 14 amino acids.